The clone carrying this T cell receptor beta chain was seen repeatedly, ten times or more. What it binds is unknown. This entry is derived from a study of CD8 T cells in ankylosing spondylitis. Study observations and caveats: One TCR beta motif, made up of several highly homologous variants, appeared characteristic of ankylosing spondylitis blood.

TCRdb reprocessed the 5' RACE reads via MiXCR and lists one record per CDR3 protein. The repertoire holds about 330,000 distinct CDR3 sequences, with less than 10% as singletons. V gave up 7 bases and J gave up 0 bases, with 7 bases separating them. This CDR3 comprises 12 residues. Looked up from germline, CDR1 is SQVTM and CDR2 is ANQGSEA. This TCR was sampled from a male donor with ankylosing spondylitis. The chain employs TRBV29-1 and TRBJ2-1, with no clear D. Specimen: blood, either unsorted or a sorted T cell fraction (not recorded which). The CDR3 DNA reads TGCAGCGAGGGATTCTCCTACAATGAGCAGTTCTTC. Protein: CSEGFSYNEQFF.